The rows below give T cell receptor beta chains drawn from one sample of a study of blood T cell repertoires in COVID-19. Sequenced by immunoSEQ multiplex PCR; TCRdb stores in-frame clones only, minus some. The table has 160,000 or so clones, 85% to 90% seen once; the top ten hold roughly 15%. Sequences were obtained from peripheral blood. These TCRs come from a woman aged 40 to 49 with acute or convalescent COVID-19. Both conserved end residues are part of each CDR3. The D gene is left open where the match is weak. The size of a clone is reported for some rows only, either as once, few or many, or as a class for expanded clones.

d_gene,v_gene,abundance,j_gene,CDR3nt,CDR3aa
TRBD1,TRBV19,.,TRBJ2-6,TGTGCCAGTAGTATTGGGGGACAGGGGGCGACTGGGGCCAACGTCCTGACTTTC,CASSIGGQGATGANVLTF
TRBD1,TRBV9,.,TRBJ2-3,TGTGCCAGCAGTGGACAGGCTACTACAACCACAGATACGCAGTATTTT,CASSGQATTTTDTQYF
.,TRBV6-1,.,TRBJ1-1,TGTGCCAGCAGTGAAGCGCGGGGAGTCACTGAAGCTTTCTTT,CASSEARGVTEAFF
TRBD1,TRBV18,.,TRBJ1-2,TGTGCCAGCTCACTACAGGGGGCCTCGGATGGCTACACCTTC,CASSLQGASDGYTF
.,TRBV18,.,TRBJ1-1,TGTGCCAGCTCACCAGCGGGTAACACTGAAGCTTTCTTT,CASSPAGNTEAFF
.,TRBV3-1/TRBV3-2,.,TRBJ2-7,TGTGCCAGCAGCCAATTACTTCAAAGCTCCTACGAGCAGTACTTC,CASSQLLQSSYEQYF
.,TRBV5-1,once,TRBJ1-6,TGCGCCAGCAGCTTGGTGGGCAGGGTTTATAATTCACCCCTCCACTTT,CASSLVGRVYNSPLHF
.,TRBV9,.,TRBJ1-6,TGTGCCAGCAGCGTAGGAGGAGGGACCCTTAATTCACCCCTCCACTTT,CASSVGGGTLNSPLHF
TRBD2,TRBV10-1,.,TRBJ2-3,TGCGCCAGCAGTGCAAATTTAGCGGGGGTGGATACGCAGTATTTT,CASSANLAGVDTQYF
TRBD1,TRBV5-1,.,TRBJ1-3,TGCGCCAGCAGCTGGGGGACAGGTGGAAACACCATATATTTT,CASSWGTGGNTIYF
TRBD1,TRBV19,.,TRBJ1-2,TGTGCCAGTAGTATACCCCCGGGACAGTCATCCCAACTCCGCGGCTACACCTTC,CASSIPPGQSSQLRGYTF
.,TRBV2,.,TRBJ1-1,TGTGCCAGCAGTGTTGAGTGGGGCATGAACACTGAAGCTTTCTTT,CASSVEWGMNTEAFF
.,TRBV11-2,.,TRBJ2-7,TGTGCCAGCAGCTTCGGGAGTGCGGCGTATAACGAGCAGTACTTC,CASSFGSAAYNEQYF
TRBD2,TRBV11-3,.,TRBJ2-1,TGTGCCAGCAGCTCCCTCAGGGCGGGAGGGGGGCTTAACTACAATGAGCAGTTCTTC,CASSSLRAGGGLNYNEQFF
TRBD2,TRBV6-4,medium-sized,TRBJ2-3,TGTGCCAGCAGTGAAGGAGCGGGAGGCACAGATACGCAGTATTTT,CASSEGAGGTDTQYF
TRBD1,TRBV28,.,TRBJ2-1,TGTGCCAGCAGTTTAAGGGGGCGGGTATACAATGAGCAGTTCTTC,CASSLRGRVYNEQFF
.,TRBV20-1,once,TRBJ1-1,TGCAGTGCTAGTCGGGGGGCCCTGAACACTGAAGCTTTCTTT,CSASRGALNTEAFF
.,TRBV4-1,few,TRBJ1-3,TGCGCCAGCAGCCGCGGGGGCCTCGTACTCTCTGGAAACACCATATATTTT,CASSRGGLVLSGNTIYF
.,TRBV6-1,few,TRBJ1-5,TGTGCCAGCAGTGAAGCGCTTGGCAGAAACAATCAGCCCCAGCATTTT,CASSEALGRNNQPQHF
TRBD1,TRBV6-1,.,TRBJ2-7,TGTGCCAGCAGTGGCACCACGGACAGGGCTCCTATCGCTTCCTTTTACGAGCAGTACTTC,CASSGTTDRAPIASFYEQYF
TRBD2,TRBV4-1,.,TRBJ2-2,TGCGCCAGCAGCCGGACTATACTAGCGGGAGAGCACACCGGGGAGCTGTTTTTT,CASSRTILAGEHTGELFF
TRBD2,TRBV7-2,once,TRBJ2-7,TGTGCCAGCAGCTTAGCGTCCCTGCGGGAGGGGGCCTACGAGCAGTACTTC,CASSLASLREGAYEQYF
.,TRBV11-2,.,TRBJ2-4,TGTGCCAGCAGCCGAAGAGACAGAGCCAAAAACATTCAGTACTTC,CASSRRDRAKNIQYF
TRBD1,TRBV7-9,.,TRBJ2-7,TGTGCCAGCAGCAAGCGACAGGGAGATGTGGAAACCTACGAGCAGTACTTC,CASSKRQGDVETYEQYF
TRBD2,TRBV19,.,TRBJ2-3,TGTGCCAGTAGTCTCCATGGACTAGCGGGGGGCACAGATACGCAGTATTTT,CASSLHGLAGGTDTQYF
TRBD1,TRBV5-4,.,TRBJ2-1,TGTGCCAGCAGCTTGCCGGGACAGGGGTTCAATGAGCAGTTCTTC,CASSLPGQGFNEQFF
.,TRBV28,.,TRBJ1-3,TGTGCCAGCAGTTTTCTAAGGACAGACTCTGGAAACACCATATATTTT,CASSFLRTDSGNTIYF
TRBD2,TRBV7-2,.,TRBJ2-1,TGTGCCAGCAGCTTAGGCGGGACTAGCGGGTTCAATGAGCAGTTCTTC,CASSLGGTSGFNEQFF
.,TRBV28,few,TRBJ1-6,TGTGCCAGCAGTTCCGCCCTTCAGGGTTCACATTCACCCCTCCACTTT,CASSSALQGSHSPLHF
TRBD2,TRBV7-3,.,TRBJ2-3,TGTGCCAGCAGCTTTTCTAGCGGGGACACAGATACGCAGTATTTT,CASSFSSGDTDTQYF
.,TRBV15,.,TRBJ2-3,TGTGCCACCAGCGGGACCGGAGGGGATACGCAGTATTTT,CATSGTGGDTQYF
TRBD1,TRBV5-6,.,TRBJ1-3,TGTGCCAGCAGCATCCGAACAGGGGGCCCCTCTGGAAACACCATATATTTT,CASSIRTGGPSGNTIYF
TRBD2,TRBV30,.,TRBJ2-1,TGTGCCTGGAGTGGAGGGACTAGCGGGAGCAATAATGAGCAGTTCTTC,CAWSGGTSGSNNEQFF
.,TRBV6-5,.,TRBJ1-3,TGTGCCAGCAGTTACCTCCAGGGATCTGGAAACACCATATATTTT,CASSYLQGSGNTIYF
.,TRBV5-4,.,TRBJ2-2,TGTGCCAGCAGCTCCACCTACAGGCCTACGAACACCGGGGAGCTGTTTTTT,CASSSTYRPTNTGELFF
.,TRBV9,.,TRBJ2-3,TGTGCCAGCAGTTGGGGGCGGACAGATACGCAGTATTTT,CASSWGRTDTQYF
.,TRBV24-1,.,TRBJ2-2,TGTGCCACCAGTGATTCTGGGGAGCTGTTTTTT,CATSDSGELFF
.,TRBV5-1,.,TRBJ1-3,TGCGCCAGCAGCTTGGCCGGGGGGCGGTCTGGAAACACCATATATTTT,CASSLAGGRSGNTIYF
.,TRBV5-1,.,TRBJ2-1,TGCGCCAGCAGCTTGGTGCCGGGTGGTGAGCAGTTCTTC,CASSLVPGGEQFF
TRBD1,TRBV28,once,TRBJ2-2,TGTGCCAGCAGTCGGTCCGGGACAGGGGATCTGGGCACCGGGGAGCTGTTTTTT,CASSRSGTGDLGTGELFF
TRBD2,TRBV7-9,.,TRBJ2-7,TGTGCCAGCAGCCCGGGACTAGCGGGAGGGTACGAGCAGTACTTC,CASSPGLAGGYEQYF
TRBD1,TRBV15,.,TRBJ2-7,TGTGCCACCAGCCGACAGGGTTCCTACGAGCAGTACTTC,CATSRQGSYEQYF